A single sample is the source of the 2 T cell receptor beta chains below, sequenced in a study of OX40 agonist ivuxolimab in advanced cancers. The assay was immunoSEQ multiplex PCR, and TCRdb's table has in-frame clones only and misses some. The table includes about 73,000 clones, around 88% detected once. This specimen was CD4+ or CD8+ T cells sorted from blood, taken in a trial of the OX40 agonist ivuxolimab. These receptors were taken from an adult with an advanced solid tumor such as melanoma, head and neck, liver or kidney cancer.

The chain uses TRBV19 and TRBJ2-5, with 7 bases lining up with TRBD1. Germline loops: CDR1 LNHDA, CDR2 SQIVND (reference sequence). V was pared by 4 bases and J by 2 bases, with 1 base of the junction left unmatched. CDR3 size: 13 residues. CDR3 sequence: CASSTGQQETQYF. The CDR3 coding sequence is TGTGCCAGTAGTACGGGACAGCAAGAGACCCAGTACTTC.

CDR3 region: CASSGLAGYSYEQYF. DNA of the CDR3: TGCGCCAGCAGTGGACTAGCGGGGTACTCCTACGAGCAGTACTTC. The V and J genes are TRBV10-2 and TRBJ2-7; 11 nucleotides agree with TRBD2. V shed 4 bases, J shed 0 bases, and the junction held 2 bases outside the gene matches. Germline-derived CDR1 and CDR2 are WSHSY and SAAADI. The CDR3 runs 15 residues.